A selection of T cell receptor beta chains follows, all from one sample in a study of early T cells in non-severe SARS-CoV-2 infection. Using its own MiXCR run on the 5' RACE reads, TCRdb lists one record per CDR3 protein. The sample comprises 65,000 to 70,000 distinct CDR3 sequences, around 9.9% of which are singletons, and around 6.1% rests with the top ten. The sequencing input was whole blood. These receptors were obtained from an adult who was a healthcare worker with PCR-confirmed SARS-CoV-2 infection or an uninfected control (not recorded which). CDR3s include the opening cysteine and the closing phenylalanine or tryptophan. The D gene is left open where the match is weak. Not all rows give a size; the values are once, few, many and, for expanded clones, a class.

j_gene	d_gene	v_gene	abundance	CDR3nt	CDR3aa
TRBJ1-4	NA	TRBV20-1	NA	TGCAGTGCTAGAGACGAAGGGGCGGGGGAAAAACTGTTTTTT	CSARDEGAGEKLFF
TRBJ2-1	TRBD1	TRBV19	NA	TGTGCAGCCGGGACAGGGCTCCACAATGAGCAGTTCTTC	CAAGTGLHNEQFF
TRBJ2-7	NA	TRBV12-3/TRBV12-4	many	TGTGCCAGCAGTCAAACGAGCGGGCCTTACGAGCAGTACTTC	CASSQTSGPYEQYF
TRBJ2-1	NA	TRBV20-1	NA	TGCAGTGCGACCGCCCCCGACAGCTCCTACAATGAGCAGTTCTTC	CSATAPDSSYNEQFF
TRBJ2-7	TRBD2	TRBV19	many	TGTGCCAGTAGTATTACGCCCGGGACTAGTTCCGAGCAGTACTTC	CASSITPGTSSEQYF
TRBJ2-7	NA	TRBV12-3/TRBV12-4	few	TGTGCCAGCAGCTCAGAGTACGAGCAGTACTTC	CASSSEYEQYF
TRBJ2-4	NA	TRBV28	NA	TGTGCCAGCAGTGATCAGGTTATAGCCAAAAACATTCAGTACTTC	CASSDQVIAKNIQYF
TRBJ2-3	TRBD1	TRBV4-3	many	TGCGCCAGCAGCCCGGGACAGGGGCAGGATACGCAGTATTTT	CASSPGQGQDTQYF
TRBJ2-7	TRBD2	TRBV18	NA	TGTGCCAGCTCACCAACTAGCGGGAGGTACGAGCAGTACTTC	CASSPTSGRYEQYF
TRBJ2-5	TRBD2	TRBV5-1	many	TGCGCCACTTTCGGCTTAGCGGGAGAAGAGACCCAGTACTTC	CATFGLAGEETQYF
TRBJ2-2	NA	TRBV12-3/TRBV12-4	few	TGTGCCAGCGGGGGTAGGGCCGGGGAGCTGTTTTTT	CASGGRAGELFF
TRBJ2-1	NA	TRBV27	many	TGTGCCAGCAGTAGGAACAATGAGCAGTTCTTC	CASSRNNEQFF
TRBJ2-7	TRBD2	TRBV27	few	TGTGCCAGCAGTATGACCGGGACTAGCGGATACGAGCAGTACTTC	CASSMTGTSGYEQYF
TRBJ1-5	NA	TRBV12-3/TRBV12-4	NA	TGTGCCAGCAGTTTCGGGACCAATCAGCCCCAGCATTTT	CASSFGTNQPQHF
TRBJ2-1	NA	TRBV2	few	TGTGCCAGCAGTCAGGGGACTTCCTCGAACAATGAGCAGTTCTTC	CASSQGTSSNNEQFF
TRBJ2-5	NA	TRBV7-9	many	TGTGCCAGCAGCTTTTATGCTCAAGAGACCCAGTACTTC	CASSFYAQETQYF
TRBJ2-4	NA	TRBV6-1	NA	TGTGCCAGCAGGAGACAGGGACTTATTGGTGACAACATTCAGTACTTC	CASRRQGLIGDNIQYF
TRBJ2-7	NA	TRBV27	NA	TGTGCCAGCAGTCCCCCCCAGCGATGGGAGCAGTACTTC	CASSPPQRWEQYF